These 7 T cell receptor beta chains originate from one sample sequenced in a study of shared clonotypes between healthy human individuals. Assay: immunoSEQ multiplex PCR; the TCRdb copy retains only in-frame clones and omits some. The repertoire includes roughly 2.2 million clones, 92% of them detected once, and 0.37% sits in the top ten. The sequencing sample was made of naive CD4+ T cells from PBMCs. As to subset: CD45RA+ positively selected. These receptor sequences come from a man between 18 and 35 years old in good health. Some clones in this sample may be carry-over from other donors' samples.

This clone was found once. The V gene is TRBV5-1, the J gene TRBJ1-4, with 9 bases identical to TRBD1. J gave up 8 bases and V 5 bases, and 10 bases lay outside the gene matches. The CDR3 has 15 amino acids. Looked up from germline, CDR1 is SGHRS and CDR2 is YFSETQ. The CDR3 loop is CASRSGQGIREKLFF. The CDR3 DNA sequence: TGCGCCAGCAGATCTGGACAGGGGATACGAGAAAAACTGTTTTTT.

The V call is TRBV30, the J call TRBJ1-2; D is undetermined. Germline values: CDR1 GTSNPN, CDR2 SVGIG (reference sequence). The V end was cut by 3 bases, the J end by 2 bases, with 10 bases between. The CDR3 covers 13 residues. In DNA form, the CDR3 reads TGTGCCTGGAGGGCAGGCAAGAACTATGGCTACACCTTC. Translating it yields CAWRAGKNYGYTF.

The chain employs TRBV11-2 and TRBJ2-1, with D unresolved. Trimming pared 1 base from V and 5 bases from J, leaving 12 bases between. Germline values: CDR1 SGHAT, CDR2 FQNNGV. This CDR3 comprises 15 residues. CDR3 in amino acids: CASSLGALRNNEQFF. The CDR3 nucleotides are TGTGCCAGCAGCTTAGGGGCCCTGCGGAACAATGAGCAGTTCTTC.

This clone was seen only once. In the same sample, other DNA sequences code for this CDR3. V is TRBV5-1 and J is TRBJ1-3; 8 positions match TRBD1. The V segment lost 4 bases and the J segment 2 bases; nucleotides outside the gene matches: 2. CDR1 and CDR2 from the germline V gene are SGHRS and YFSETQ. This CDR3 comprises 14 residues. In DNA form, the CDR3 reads TGCGCCAGCAGCCCGACAGGGGCTGGAAACACCATATATTTT. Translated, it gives CASSPTGAGNTIYF.

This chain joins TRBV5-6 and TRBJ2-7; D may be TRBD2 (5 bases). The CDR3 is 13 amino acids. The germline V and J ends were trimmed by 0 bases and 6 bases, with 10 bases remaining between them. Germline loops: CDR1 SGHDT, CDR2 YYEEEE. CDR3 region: CASSLASGIEQYF. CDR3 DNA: TGTGCCAGCAGCTTGGCGTCCGGGATCGAGCAGTACTTC.

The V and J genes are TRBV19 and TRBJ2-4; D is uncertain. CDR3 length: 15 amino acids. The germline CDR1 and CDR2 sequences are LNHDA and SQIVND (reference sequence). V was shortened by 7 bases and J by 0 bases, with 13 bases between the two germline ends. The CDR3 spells CASIEFGVAKNIQYF. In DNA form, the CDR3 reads TGTGCCAGTATTGAATTTGGGGTAGCCAAAAACATTCAGTACTTC.

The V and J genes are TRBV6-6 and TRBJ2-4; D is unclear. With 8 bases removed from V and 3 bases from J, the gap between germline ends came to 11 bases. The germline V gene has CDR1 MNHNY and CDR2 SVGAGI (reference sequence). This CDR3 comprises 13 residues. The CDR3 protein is CASRTESKNIQYF. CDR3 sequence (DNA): TGTGCCAGCCGGACGGAGAGCAAAAACATTCAGTACTTC.